This TCR beta chain was sequenced in a study of low-dose radiotherapy and immunotherapy resistance in tumors. About the study: Patients received 300 mg of oral aspirin each day across four cycles, commencing on cycle 1 day 1.

cDNA synthesis used a TRAV/TRBV-specific primer set for both chains. With a constant-region primer and a V-primer adapter, TCRs were subjected to around 18 PCR cycles of amplification. In vitro transcription was used to amplify the isolated mRNA. Using its own MiXCR run on the reads, TCRdb lists one record per CDR3 protein. The sample lists 75,000 to 95,000 distinct CDR3 sequences, under 25% occurring once. The CDR3 extends over 19 amino acids. The V gene's germline CDR1 is MGHRA and CDR2 YSYEKL. With V trimmed by 4 bases and J by 3 bases, 18 bases remained unmatched. This clonotype was recorded many times. The time point denotes: after trial treatment. Treatment meaning: LDRT plus nivolumab, ipilimumab, low-dose cyclophosphamide and aspirin (RACIN trial). All of the donors were given nivolumab, ipilimumab, aspirin, low-dose cyclophosphamide and low-dose radiotherapy as part of RACIN, a single-arm trial.

Sequencing was performed on PBMCs, taken after low-dose radiotherapy plus immunotherapy. The sequence derives from a female donor with ovarian cancer. The V call is TRBV4-1, the J call TRBJ2-1, with TRBD1 identical over 7 bases. CDR3 bases: TGCGCCAGCAGCCCAGGCTCCTCCGGGACAGTAGCCGACTACAATGAGCAGTTCTTC. It encodes CASSPGSSGTVADYNEQFF.